This is a list of T cell receptor beta chains from one sample in a study of CD8 T cells in Susac syndrome. TCRdb re-called the immunoSEQ multiplex PCR reads with MiXCR, one entry per CDR3 protein. This sample has roughly 200,000 distinct CDR3 sequences, with 85% to 95% found just once. Specimen: CD4+ T cells from PBMCs. The receptor source for this set is a human donor with Susac syndrome. The CDR3 runs from the conserved cysteine through the conserved F or W. The D gene is left open where the match is weak. Size is stated for part of the rows, as once, few or many counts, or as a class when the clone is expanded.

TRBJ1-1 | TRBV4-1 | 14 | NA | NA | CASSQGGLNTEAFF | TGCGCCAGCAGCCAAGGTGGGCTGAACACTGAAGCTTTCTTT
TRBJ1-1 | TRBV6-6 | 12 | NA | NA | CASSYRDTEAFF | TGTGCCAGCAGTTACCGGGACACTGAAGCTTTCTTT
TRBJ1-5 | TRBV24-1 | 16 | NA | NA | CATSDFKGSGNQPQHF | TGTGCCACCAGTGATTTTAAGGGATCCGGCAATCAGCCCCAGCATTTT
TRBJ1-2 | TRBV3-1 | 14 | NA | NA | CASSQWLGGYGYTF | TGTGCCAGCAGCCAATGGCTGGGGGGCTATGGCTACACCTTC
TRBJ1-5 | TRBV28 | 12 | NA | NA | CASSLDTRAQHF | TGTGCCAGCAGTTTAGACACCCGGGCCCAGCATTTT
TRBJ2-5 | TRBV28 | 16 | NA | NA | CASSSPPRGFGETQYF | TGTGCCAGCAGTTCCCCCCCTCGGGGCTTTGGGGAGACCCAGTACTTC
TRBJ2-5 | TRBV5-4 | 15 | TRBD1 | NA | CASSSGDRGRETQYF | TGTGCCAGCAGCTCCGGAGACAGGGGGCGGGAGACCCAGTACTTC
TRBJ2-5 | TRBV28 | 14 | TRBD1 | NA | CASSLDRGRETQYF | TGTGCCAGCAGTTTGGACAGGGGGCGAGAGACCCAGTACTTC
TRBJ2-5 | TRBV20-1 | 15 | NA | NA | CSARNHRQLQETQYF | TGCAGTGCTAGAAATCATCGACAGCTCCAAGAGACCCAGTACTTC
TRBJ2-7 | TRBV6-5 | 13 | NA | NA | CASRGGAPYEQYF | TGTGCCAGCAGAGGAGGGGCCCCCTACGAGCAGTACTTC
TRBJ2-4 | TRBV21-1 | 17 | NA | NA | CASSTRSYRVAKNIQYF | TGTGCCAGCAGCACACGTTCGTACAGAGTAGCCAAAAACATTCAGTACTTC
TRBJ2-5 | TRBV5-4 | 13 | TRBD2 | few | CASSPGGRETQYF | TGTGCCAGCAGCCCTGGCGGGAGGGAGACCCAGTACTTC
TRBJ2-1 | TRBV20-1 | 16 | NA | NA | CSARDLERTGGNEQFF | TGCAGTGCTAGAGATCTGGAGAGGACCGGGGGCAATGAGCAGTTCTTC
TRBJ2-4 | TRBV28 | 12 | NA | NA | CASMKWSDIQYF | TGTGCCAGCATGAAGTGGTCGGACATTCAGTACTTC
TRBJ2-4 | TRBV7-2 | 13 | NA | NA | CASSMPGGNIQYF | TGTGCCAGCAGCATGCCAGGGGGGAACATTCAGTACTTC
TRBJ1-5 | TRBV4-3 | 15 | TRBD1 | NA | CASSQETGNGQPQHF | TGCGCCAGCAGCCAAGAGACAGGGAATGGTCAGCCCCAGCATTTT
TRBJ2-7 | TRBV20-1 | 11 | NA | NA | CSAQDDYEQYF | TGCAGTGCTCAGGACGACTACGAGCAGTACTTC
TRBJ1-2 | TRBV2 | 13 | TRBD1 | NA | CASSDRTGNGYTF | TGTGCCAGCAGCGACCGGACAGGGAACGGCTACACCTTC
TRBJ1-2 | TRBV20-1 | 14 | TRBD1 | NA | CSAPGDSREGGYTF | TGCAGTGCGCCAGGGGACAGTCGGGAGGGGGGCTACACCTTC
TRBJ1-6 | TRBV4-1 | 17 | NA | NA | CASSQLVTASYNSPLHF | TGCGCCAGCAGCCAACTCGTGACGGCCTCCTATAATTCACCCCTCCACTTT
TRBJ2-7 | TRBV20-1 | 14 | TRBD1 | NA | CSAKVGQGGNEQYF | TGCAGTGCTAAAGTGGGACAGGGGGGGAACGAGCAGTACTTC
TRBJ2-1 | TRBV10-3 | 15 | NA | NA | CATTPAVLQYNEQFF | TGTGCCACAACCCCAGCGGTGCTACAATACAATGAGCAGTTCTTC
TRBJ2-5 | TRBV6-1 | 16 | TRBD2 | NA | CASSPFSGGAQETQYF | TGTGCCAGCAGTCCCTTTAGCGGGGGGGCCCAAGAGACCCAGTACTTC
TRBJ2-7 | TRBV29-1 | 13 | TRBD2 | few | CSVEVTSGNEQYF | TGCAGCGTTGAAGTGACTAGCGGGAACGAGCAGTACTTC
TRBJ1-2 | TRBV29-1 | 14 | TRBD1 | NA | CSVESPGQGLGYTF | TGCAGCGTTGAATCCCCGGGACAGGGCCTCGGCTACACCTTC
TRBJ1-2 | TRBV20-1 | 13 | NA | NA | CSARDGSGTGYTF | TGCAGTGCTCGGGACGGTAGCGGTACTGGCTACACCTTC
TRBJ1-2 | TRBV18 | 15 | NA | NA | CASSPPIAINYGYTF | TGTGCCAGCTCACCACCGATCGCCATTAACTATGGCTACACCTTC
TRBJ2-2 | TRBV7-8 | 15 | TRBD2 | once | CASSGKRGRSGELFF | TGTGCCAGCAGCGGAAAGCGGGGGCGTAGCGGGGAGCTGTTTTTT
TRBJ2-1 | TRBV5-1 | 12 | NA | NA | CASSRRNNEQFF | TGCGCCAGCAGCAGGAGAAACAATGAGCAGTTCTTC
TRBJ1-2 | TRBV13 | 14 | NA | NA | CASRRGGSSYGYTF | TGTGCCAGCAGAAGGGGGGGTTCAAGCTATGGCTACACCTTC
TRBJ2-2 | TRBV29-1 | 14 | NA | few | CSVLERVDAGELFF | TGCAGCGTTTTGGAAAGGGTTGATGCCGGGGAGCTGTTTTTT
TRBJ1-4 | TRBV15 | 13 | TRBD1 | NA | CATSKGAREKLFF | TGTGCCACCAGCAAGGGGGCCAGAGAAAAACTGTTTTTT
TRBJ1-1 | TRBV15 | 11 | NA | NA | CATSSYGSAFF | TGTGCCACCAGCAGCTATGGGTCTGCTTTCTTT
TRBJ2-3 | TRBV12-3/TRBV12-4 | 12 | NA | few | CASSFSGDTQYF | TGTGCCAGCAGTTTTTCGGGGGATACGCAGTATTTT
TRBJ2-5 | TRBV20-1 | 16 | NA | NA | CSARDQIGGQKETQYF | TGCAGTGCTAGAGATCAGATAGGCGGACAGAAAGAGACCCAGTACTTC
TRBJ2-1 | TRBV20-1 | 15 | TRBD2 | NA | CSASIPLAGGNEQFF | TGCAGTGCTAGTATTCCATTAGCGGGAGGAAATGAGCAGTTCTTC
TRBJ2-3 | TRBV18 | 15 | TRBD1 | NA | CASSPPGQATDTQYF | TGTGCCAGCTCACCACCGGGACAGGCCACAGATACGCAGTATTTT
TRBJ2-2 | TRBV20-1 | 17 | TRBD2 | NA | CSARGALAGGNTGELFF | TGCAGTGCTAGAGGGGCCTTAGCGGGAGGGAACACCGGGGAGCTGTTTTTT
TRBJ1-1 | TRBV20-1 | 14 | NA | NA | CSASAEGVNTEAFF | TGCAGTGCTAGTGCTGAGGGAGTGAACACTGAAGCTTTCTTT
TRBJ1-1 | TRBV19 | 14 | NA | NA | CASSKLLTITEAFF | TGTGCCAGTAGTAAACTCCTGACGATCACTGAAGCTTTCTTT
TRBJ2-7 | TRBV6-6 | 14 | TRBD2 | NA | CASSSGTSGIGQYF | TGTGCCAGCAGTTCCGGGACTAGCGGAATCGGGCAGTACTTC
TRBJ2-5 | TRBV24-1 | 10 | NA | NA | CATSEETQYF | TGTGCCACCAGTGAAGAGACCCAGTACTTC
TRBJ2-1 | TRBV7-9 | 12 | NA | NA | CASSFTHNEQFF | TGTGCCAGCAGCTTTACTCACAATGAGCAGTTCTTC
TRBJ2-7 | TRBV6-2/TRBV6-3 | 14 | TRBD1 | NA | CASSSSGGSYEQYF | TGTGCCAGCAGTTCTTCAGGGGGATCCTACGAGCAGTACTTC
TRBJ2-4 | TRBV28 | 11 | NA | NA | CASRDTNIQYF | TGTGCCAGCAGGGACACCAACATTCAGTACTTC
TRBJ2-1 | TRBV7-2 | 16 | TRBD2 | NA | CASSLVGGGSYNEQFF | TGTGCCAGCAGCTTAGTCGGCGGGGGATCCTACAATGAGCAGTTCTTC
TRBJ1-1 | TRBV6-9 | 8 | NA | NA | CAPGEAFF | TGTGCGCCAGGGGAAGCTTTCTTT
TRBJ1-2 | TRBV7-9 | 14 | NA | NA | CASSTTGLGYGYTF | TGTGCCAGCAGTACTACAGGGCTCGGATATGGCTACACCTTC
TRBJ1-6 | TRBV30 | 12 | NA | NA | CAWSVGNSPLHF | TGTGCCTGGAGTGTGGGGAATTCACCCCTCCACTTT
TRBJ2-5 | TRBV20-1 | 16 | NA | NA | CSAGPQGRVDQETQYF | TGCAGTGCTGGCCCCCAGGGGCGGGTCGACCAAGAGACCCAGTACTTC
TRBJ2-7 | TRBV7-2 | 15 | TRBD2 | NA | CASSNPGLASYEQYF | TGTGCCAGCAGCAATCCGGGACTAGCCTCCTACGAGCAGTACTTC
TRBJ2-7 | TRBV2 | 15 | NA | NA | CASSEFQGTYYEQYF | TGTGCCAGCAGTGAATTTCAGGGCACCTACTACGAGCAGTACTTC
TRBJ2-2 | TRBV12-3/TRBV12-4 | 12 | NA | NA | CASSWGRGELFF | TGTGCCAGCAGTTGGGGGCGCGGGGAGCTGTTTTTT
TRBJ2-7 | TRBV10-3 | 16 | TRBD1 | NA | CAISESATGVRYEQYF | TGTGCCATCAGTGAGTCGGCGACAGGGGTTAGGTACGAGCAGTACTTC
TRBJ2-7 | TRBV9 | 15 | TRBD1 | NA | CASSVAPGTAYEQYF | TGTGCCAGCAGCGTAGCTCCCGGGACAGCCTACGAGCAGTACTTC
TRBJ2-1 | TRBV20-1 | 15 | NA | NA | CSASRGASSYNEQFF | TGCAGTGCTAGTAGGGGGGCCAGCTCCTACAATGAGCAGTTCTTC
TRBJ1-2 | TRBV28 | 15 | NA | NA | CASSPGTGANYGYTF | TGTGCCAGCAGTCCTGGGACGGGCGCTAACTATGGCTACACCTTC